This T cell receptor beta chain stems from a study of cytomegalovirus exposure and HLA in healthy donors. Germline CDR1 and CDR2: SGHRS and YFSETQ. This CDR3 spans 16 amino acids. Trimming left V 0 bases short and J 0 bases short, with 10 bases between. Researchers ran the PCR with 60 Vbeta and 13 Jbeta primers. As handled by the study authors: An analysis performed later counted 75 million to 80 million unique TCR beta chains (roughly 11 million of them shared). This table comes from immunoSEQ multiplex PCR, and its TCRdb copy is limited to in-frame clones, with some not included. V and J calls and clone size follow that table, whereas D and trimming were derived from the DNA. The sample holds tens of thousands of clones; less than 80% are singletons and the top ten take approximately 2.1%.

The sample was PBMCs. The sequence was collected from a young man in good health and CMV-seronegative. The chain has TRBV5-1 and TRBJ2-1; the D gene is possibly TRBD1 (6 bases). The CDR3 protein is CASSLVGASSYNEQFF. The CDR3 DNA is TGCGCCAGCAGCTTGGTGGGGGCGAGCTCCTACAATGAGCAGTTCTTC.